This T cell receptor beta chain was captured by sequencing in a study of blood T cell repertoires in COVID-19. Per the original data handling: Cell counts per sample came from amplifying reference gene primers. Measured with immunoSEQ multiplex PCR; TCRdb has only the in-frame clones, and not every one. V, J and clone size reflect that table, while D and trimming were determined from the DNA. The sample lists hundreds of thousands of clones, 86% occurring once. Germline values: CDR1 SGHDN, CDR2 FVKESK. Trimming removed 4 bases from V and 5 bases from J; junction bases left unmatched: 10. The CDR3 contains 15 residues.

This chain links TRBV14 with TRBJ1-1; 7 nucleotides agree with TRBD1. Input material: peripheral blood. The origin of this receptor is a woman aged 70 to 79 with COVID-19, enrolled during active disease. The CDR3 nucleotides are TGTGCCAGCAGCCCAATGCCGGGACAGAGGACTGAAGCTTTCTTT. Its protein is CASSPMPGQRTEAFF.